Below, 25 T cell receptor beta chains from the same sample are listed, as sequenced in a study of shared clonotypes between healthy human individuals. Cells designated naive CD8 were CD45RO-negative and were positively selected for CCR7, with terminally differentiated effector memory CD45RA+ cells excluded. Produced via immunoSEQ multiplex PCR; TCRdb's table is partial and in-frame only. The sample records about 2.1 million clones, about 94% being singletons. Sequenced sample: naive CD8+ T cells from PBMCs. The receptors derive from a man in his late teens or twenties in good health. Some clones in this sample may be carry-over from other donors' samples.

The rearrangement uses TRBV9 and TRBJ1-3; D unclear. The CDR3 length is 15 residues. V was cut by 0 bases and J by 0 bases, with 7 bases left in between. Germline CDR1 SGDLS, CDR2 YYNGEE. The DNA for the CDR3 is TGTGCCAGCAGCGTAGACAGAAGCTCTGGAAACACCATATATTTT. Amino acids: CASSVDRSSGNTIYF.

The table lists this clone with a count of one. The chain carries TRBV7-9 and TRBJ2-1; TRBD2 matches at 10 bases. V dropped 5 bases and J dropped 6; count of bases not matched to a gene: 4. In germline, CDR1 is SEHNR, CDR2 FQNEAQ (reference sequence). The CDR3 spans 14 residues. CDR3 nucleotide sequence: TGTGCCAGCAGCCCTAGCGGGAGAGCCAATGAGCAGTTCTTC. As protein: CASSPSGRANEQFF.

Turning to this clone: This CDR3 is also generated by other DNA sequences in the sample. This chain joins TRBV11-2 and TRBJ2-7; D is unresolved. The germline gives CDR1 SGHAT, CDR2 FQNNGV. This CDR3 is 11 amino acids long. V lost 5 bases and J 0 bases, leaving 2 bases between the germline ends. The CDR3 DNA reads TGTGCCAGCAGCAGCTCCTACGAGCAGTACTTC. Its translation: CASSSSYEQYF.

The DNA of the CDR3 is TGTGCCAGCAGTGACCGGGACAGGGTGGGTGGCTACACCTTC. Translation: CASSDRDRVGGYTF. The chain combines TRBV2 with TRBJ1-2; 9 nucleotides agree with TRBD1. V was pared by 3 bases and J by 7 bases, with 6 bases of the junction left unmatched. The V gene's germline CDR1 is SNHLY and CDR2 FYNNEI. This CDR3 is built from 14 residues.

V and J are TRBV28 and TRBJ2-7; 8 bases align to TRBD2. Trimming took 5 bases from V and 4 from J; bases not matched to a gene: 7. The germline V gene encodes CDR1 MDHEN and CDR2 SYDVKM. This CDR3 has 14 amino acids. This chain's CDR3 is CASSPRLAWYEQYF. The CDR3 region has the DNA TGTGCCAGCAGTCCCCGACTAGCGTGGTACGAGCAGTACTTC.

The CDR3 sequence is CASSLSRAGTEAFF. DNA of the CDR3: TGTGCCAGCAGCTTGTCTCGGGCGGGGACTGAAGCTTTCTTT. The rearrangement uses TRBV5-6 and TRBJ1-1; D is unclear. Germline loops: CDR1 SGHDT, CDR2 YYEEEE. Trimming took 1 base from V and 5 from J, leaving 12 bases between them. CDR3 length: 14 amino acids.

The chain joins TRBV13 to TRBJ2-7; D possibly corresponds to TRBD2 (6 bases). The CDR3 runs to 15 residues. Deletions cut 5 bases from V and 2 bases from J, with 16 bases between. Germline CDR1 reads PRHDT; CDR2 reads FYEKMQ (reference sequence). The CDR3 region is CASSPPHGSAYEQYF. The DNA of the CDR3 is TGTGCCAGCAGCCCGCCTCACGGGAGTGCCTACGAGCAGTACTTC.

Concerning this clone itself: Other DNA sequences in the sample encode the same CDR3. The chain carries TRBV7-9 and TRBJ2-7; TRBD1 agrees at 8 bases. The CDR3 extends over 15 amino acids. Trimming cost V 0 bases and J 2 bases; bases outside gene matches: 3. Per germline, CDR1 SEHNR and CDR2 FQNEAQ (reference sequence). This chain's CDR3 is CASSLAGQGAYEQYF. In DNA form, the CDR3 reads TGTGCCAGCAGCTTAGCAGGACAGGGTGCCTACGAGCAGTACTTC.

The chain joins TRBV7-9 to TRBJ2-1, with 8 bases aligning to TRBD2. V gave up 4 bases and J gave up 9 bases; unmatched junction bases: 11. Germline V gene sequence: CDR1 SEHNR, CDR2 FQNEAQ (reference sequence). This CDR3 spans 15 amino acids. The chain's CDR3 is CASSSVSGLDFEQFF. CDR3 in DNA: TGTGCCAGCAGCTCCGTCTCGGGACTAGATTTTGAGCAGTTCTTC.

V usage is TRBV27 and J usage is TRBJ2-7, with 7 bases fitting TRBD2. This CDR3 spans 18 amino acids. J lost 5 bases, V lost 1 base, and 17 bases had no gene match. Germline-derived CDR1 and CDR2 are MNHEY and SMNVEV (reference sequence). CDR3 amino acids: CASSLLRPGGMRANEQYF. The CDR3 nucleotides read TGTGCCAGCAGTTTATTGCGTCCCGGGGGGATGAGGGCTAACGAGCAGTACTTC.

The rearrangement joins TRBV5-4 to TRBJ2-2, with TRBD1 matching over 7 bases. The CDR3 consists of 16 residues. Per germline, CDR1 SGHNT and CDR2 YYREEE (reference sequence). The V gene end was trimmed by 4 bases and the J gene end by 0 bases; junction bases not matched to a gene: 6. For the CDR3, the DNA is TGTGCCAGCAGCCCGACAGGGCGGGCGAACACCGGGGAGCTGTTTTTT. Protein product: CASSPTGRANTGELFF.

This CDR3 reads CASSFTRGARDEQYF. In DNA, the CDR3 is TGTGCCAGTAGTTTTACCAGGGGGGCGCGGGACGAGCAGTACTTC. The chain uses TRBV19 and TRBJ2-7; possibly TRBD1 for D (7 bases). CDR1 is LNHDA, CDR2 SQIVND, per germline (reference sequence). Trimming shortened V by 5 bases and J by 5 bases, and 19 bases separated the two germline ends. The CDR3 is made up of 15 amino acids.

As DNA, the CDR3 is TGTGCCAGCAGCCAAGTCGGACTAGCGGCGCACAATGAGCAGTTCTTC. Translated, it gives CASSQVGLAAHNEQFF. J is TRBJ2-1 and V is TRBV4-2; 10 bases map to TRBD2. The CDR3 has 16 residues. Germline V CDR1 and CDR2: LGHNA, YNFKEQ. J lost 5 bases, V lost 1 base, and 5 bases had no gene match.

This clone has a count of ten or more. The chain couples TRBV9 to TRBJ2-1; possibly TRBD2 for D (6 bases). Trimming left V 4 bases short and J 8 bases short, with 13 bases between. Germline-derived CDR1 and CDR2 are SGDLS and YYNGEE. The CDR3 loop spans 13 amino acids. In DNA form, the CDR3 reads TGTGCCAGCAGCCACGGGGGATACGATGAGCAGTTCTTC. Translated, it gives CASSHGGYDEQFF.

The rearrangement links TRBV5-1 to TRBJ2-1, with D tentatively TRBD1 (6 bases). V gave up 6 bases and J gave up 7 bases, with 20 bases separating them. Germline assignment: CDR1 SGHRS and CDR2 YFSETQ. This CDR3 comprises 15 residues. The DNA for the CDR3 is TGCGCCAGCACTAACCGGGACACCTACTTGAATGAGCAGTTCTTC. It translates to CASTNRDTYLNEQFF.

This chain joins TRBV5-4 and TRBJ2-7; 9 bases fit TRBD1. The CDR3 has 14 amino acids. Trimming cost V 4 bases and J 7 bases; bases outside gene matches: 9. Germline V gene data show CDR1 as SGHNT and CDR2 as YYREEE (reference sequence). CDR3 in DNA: TGTGCCAGCAGCCTCGCACAGGGGGCTTCGGAGCAGTACTTC. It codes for CASSLAQGASEQYF.

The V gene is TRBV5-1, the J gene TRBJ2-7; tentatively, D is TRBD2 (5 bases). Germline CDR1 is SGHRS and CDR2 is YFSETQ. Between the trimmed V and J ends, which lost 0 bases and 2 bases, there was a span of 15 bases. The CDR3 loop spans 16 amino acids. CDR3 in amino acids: CASSLAGKGTTYEQYF. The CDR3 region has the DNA TGCGCCAGCAGCTTGGCGGGGAAGGGAACGACCTACGAGCAGTACTTC.

The CDR3 loop reads CASSTRDTSYGYTF. The CDR3 DNA is TGTGCCAGCAGCACCAGGGACACTAGCTATGGCTACACCTTC. The chain carries TRBV7-9 and TRBJ1-2, with D tentatively TRBD1 (6 bases). Trimming pared 5 bases from V and 4 bases from J, leaving 14 bases between. The CDR3 totals 14 residues. Germline V gene data show CDR1 as SEHNR and CDR2 as FQNEAQ (reference sequence).

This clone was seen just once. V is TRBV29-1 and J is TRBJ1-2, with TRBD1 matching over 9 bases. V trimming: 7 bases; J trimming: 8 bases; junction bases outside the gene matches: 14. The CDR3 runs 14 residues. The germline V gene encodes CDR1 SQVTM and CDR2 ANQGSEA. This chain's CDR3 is CSAPGQGSWGGYTF. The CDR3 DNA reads TGCAGCGCTCCGGGACAGGGTTCCTGGGGAGGCTACACCTTC.

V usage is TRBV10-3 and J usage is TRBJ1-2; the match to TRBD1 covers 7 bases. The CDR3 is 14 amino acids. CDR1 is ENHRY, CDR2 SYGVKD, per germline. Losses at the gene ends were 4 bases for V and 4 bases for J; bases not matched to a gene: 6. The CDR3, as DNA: TGTGCCATCAGTGCCGACAGGGTTGGCTATGGCTACACCTTC. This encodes CAISADRVGYGYTF.

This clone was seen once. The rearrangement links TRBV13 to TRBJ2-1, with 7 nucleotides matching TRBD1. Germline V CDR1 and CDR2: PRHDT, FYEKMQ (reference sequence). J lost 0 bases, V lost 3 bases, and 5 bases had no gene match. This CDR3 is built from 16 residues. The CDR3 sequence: CASSLRQGSSYNEQFF. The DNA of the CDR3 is TGTGCCAGCAGCTTGAGACAGGGTAGCTCCTACAATGAGCAGTTCTTC.

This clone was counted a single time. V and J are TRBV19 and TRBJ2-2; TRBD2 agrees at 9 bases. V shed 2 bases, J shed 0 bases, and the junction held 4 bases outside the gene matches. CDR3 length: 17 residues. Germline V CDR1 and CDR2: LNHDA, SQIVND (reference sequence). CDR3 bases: TGTGCCAGTAGTATACCGAGACTAGCGGCGAACACCGGGGAGCTGTTTTTT. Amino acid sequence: CASSIPRLAANTGELFF.

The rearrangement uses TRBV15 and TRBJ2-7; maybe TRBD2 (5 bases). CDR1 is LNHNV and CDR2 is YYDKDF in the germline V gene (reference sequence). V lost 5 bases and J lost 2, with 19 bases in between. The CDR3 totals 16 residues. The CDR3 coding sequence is TGTGCCACCAGCGGAGGTCCCATTGTGGGCGCCTACGAGCAGTACTTC. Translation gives CATSGGPIVGAYEQYF.

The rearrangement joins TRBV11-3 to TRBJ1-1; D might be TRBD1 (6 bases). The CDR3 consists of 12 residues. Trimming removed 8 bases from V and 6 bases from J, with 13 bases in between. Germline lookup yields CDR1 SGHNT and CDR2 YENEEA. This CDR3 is CASSEGGAEAFF. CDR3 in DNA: TGTGCCAGCTCCGAAGGGGGGGCTGAAGCTTTCTTT.

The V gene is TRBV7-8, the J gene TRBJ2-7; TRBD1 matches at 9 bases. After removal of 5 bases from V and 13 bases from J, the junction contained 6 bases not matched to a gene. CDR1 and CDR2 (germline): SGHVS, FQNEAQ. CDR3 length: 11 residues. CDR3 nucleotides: TGTGCCAGCAGCCTCGGGACAGGGTGCTACTTC. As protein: CASSLGTGCYF.